These 6 T cell receptor beta chains share one sample of origin, sequenced in a study of cytomegalovirus exposure and HLA in healthy donors. The assay was immunoSEQ multiplex PCR, and TCRdb's table has in-frame clones only and misses some. The table shows fewer than 90,000 clones, with about 94% occurring only once. Sequencing was done on a sample of PBMCs. The receptor source for this set is a woman between 18 and 29 years old in good health and CMV-seronegative.

The chain uses TRBV6-6 and TRBJ2-1, with a tentative D call TRBD2 (6 bases). The V end lost 6 bases, the J end lost 0 bases, and 12 bases lay between the germline ends. The CDR3 has 15 residues. Germline assignment: CDR1 MNHNY and CDR2 SVGAGI (reference sequence). CDR3 bases: TGTGCCAGCAGCCTAAGCGGGCCCTCCTACAATGAGCAGTTCTTC. This gives the protein CASSLSGPSYNEQFF.

The chain has TRBV4-2 and TRBJ2-1, with 7 bases lining up with TRBD2. The V gene's germline CDR1 is LGHNA and CDR2 YNFKEQ. Trimming took 0 bases from V and 6 from J; bases not matched to a gene: 8. The CDR3 is 16 residues long. The CDR3 loop reads CASSQEGREHGNEQFF. As DNA, the CDR3 is TGTGCCAGCAGCCAAGAGGGGCGGGAGCACGGCAATGAGCAGTTCTTC.

This clone was seen a single time. The chain uses TRBV7-2 and TRBJ2-3, with D perhaps TRBD1 (6 bases). V was clipped by 7 bases and J by 0 bases, with 17 bases between them. CDR3 size: 16 residues. Germline V gene sequence: CDR1 SGHTA, CDR2 FQGNSA. CDR3 in DNA: TGTGCCAGCACCGCCGTGACAGGAGTTAGCACAGATACGCAGTATTTT. Translated: CASTAVTGVSTDTQYF.

The chain joins TRBV7-9 to TRBJ2-1, with TRBD1 identical over 10 bases. There are 13 residues in the CDR3. V lost 6 bases and J lost 6; bases outside the gene matches: 2. CDR1 and CDR2 from the germline V gene are SEHNR and FQNEAQ (reference sequence). The CDR3 sequence: CASRRDRGNEQFF. The CDR3 bases are TGTGCCAGCAGGCGGGACAGGGGCAATGAGCAGTTCTTC.

The DNA for the CDR3 is TGTGCCAGCAGCTTATTTCCCCCGAGGGTCGGCTATGGCTACACCTTC. Translating it yields CASSLFPPRVGYGYTF. This sequence joins TRBV11-2 and TRBJ1-2; no clear D. CDR3 length: 16 residues. Germline assignment: CDR1 SGHAT and CDR2 FQNNGV. V lost 2 bases to trimming and J lost 4 bases, with 17 bases between them.

The V and J genes are TRBV6-5 and TRBJ2-7, with 14 nucleotides matching TRBD2. Per the germline V gene, CDR1 is MNHEY and CDR2 is SVGAGI. V shed 8 bases and J 4 bases; nucleotides not matched to a gene: 4. CDR3 length equals 14 residues. The CDR3 loop reads CASLGTSGSYEQYF. The CDR3 DNA reads as TGTGCCAGCCTTGGGACTAGCGGGAGTTACGAGCAGTACTTC.